The entry below describes one TCR beta chain. What it binds is unknown. The record originates from a study of T cell responses to AZD1222 COVID-19 vaccine. This CDR3 has 18 residues. The J segment lost 7 bases and the V segment lost 1 base, leaving 16 bases of the junction unmatched. CDR1 and CDR2 from the germline V gene are SGDLS and YYNGEE. Some clones are missing from TCRdb's copy, which holds only in-frame ones; the method was immunoSEQ multiplex PCR. The sample gives some 49,000 clones, roughly 90% of which show up once; around 1.1% is in the top ten. Study-wide findings and caveats: At baseline, seropositivity was found in only six AZD1222 recipients. Two doses of AZD1222 preceded a rise in Spike-specific TCR breadth and depth.

Investigators merged groups given second doses at roughly 4 or roughly 12 weeks. Sequenced material: peripheral blood, taken 28 days after the second AZD1222 dose. This sequence joins TRBV9 and TRBJ2-1; 8 positions agree with TRBD2. The receptor comes from an adult who received the AZD1222 COVID-19 vaccine. The CDR3 region has the DNA TGTGCCAGCAGCGTAAGTCGGAGCGGGAGAGGGTTCCGTAATGAGCAGTTCTTC. Translated: CASSVSRSGRGFRNEQFF.